This is a list of T cell receptor beta chains from one sample in a study of vaccination and CD4 T cells after COVID-19. No cognate antigen is known for these TCRs. From the PCR reads, TCRdb called clonotypes with MiXCR, one entry per CDR3 protein. In the table there are thousands of distinct CDR3 sequences, just under 55% of which are singletons. Sequencing used CD4+ T cells from blood, cultured in vitro. The receptors here all came from a human donor who had recovered from COVID-19. The conserved cysteine and the conserved F or W are not part of the CDR3 here. The D gene is left open where the match is weak.

J	D	V	CDR3
TRBJ1-5	NA	TRBV7-2	ASSLANNQPQH
TRBJ1-4	TRBD1	TRBV25-1	ASSDHGTGVNEKLF
TRBJ1-1	NA	TRBV14	ASSLRQGLGTEAF
TRBJ1-5	TRBD1	TRBV2	ASSEGAGQENQPQH
TRBJ1-3	NA	TRBV11-2	ASSLGGGNTIY
TRBJ1-2	NA	TRBV24-1	ATSAADSNYGYT
TRBJ1-5	NA	TRBV19	ASSIDWEQPQH
TRBJ1-2	TRBD1	TRBV20-1	SARDLDRSDYGYT
TRBJ1-1	NA	TRBV30	AWTKQGWDTEAF
TRBJ1-5	NA	TRBV30	AWALGVGPQH
TRBJ1-1	NA	TRBV29-1	SVMRGNTEAF
TRBJ1-2	NA	TRBV19	ASILKGTYGYT
TRBJ1-1	NA	TRBV6-1	ASGRGEGNTEAF
TRBJ1-4	NA	TRBV19	ASSMKYGGEKLF
TRBJ2-7	NA	TRBV27	ASTSGDGGSEQY
TRBJ1-1	TRBD1	TRBV2	ASRTSGGGTEAF
TRBJ1-6	NA	TRBV20-1	SARMTGSSYNSPLH
TRBJ1-6	NA	TRBV5-8	ASSPLRNSPLH
TRBJ1-1	NA	TRBV11-3	ASSRRTDDISNTEAF
TRBJ2-1	TRBD1	TRBV7-6	ASSSQTGSYNEQF
TRBJ1-1	NA	TRBV2	ASSEGDTGNTEAF
TRBJ2-2	NA	TRBV12-5	ASGTTGANTGELF
TRBJ1-3	TRBD1	TRBV2	ASRTGSGSGNTIY
TRBJ1-4	TRBD1	TRBV25-1	ASRTGALGKLF
TRBJ1-1	NA	TRBV11-3	ASSFQTGLMNTEAF
TRBJ2-2	TRBD2	TRBV5-4	ASSLGTSVTGELF
TRBJ1-4	TRBD1	TRBV19	ASRSGTVLREKLF
TRBJ2-2	NA	TRBV20-1	SARKVLTGELF
TRBJ1-5	NA	TRBV7-2	ASSFDRWEGKRGNQPQH
TRBJ1-1	NA	TRBV10-1	ASSDSPGRTEAF
TRBJ2-1	TRBD1	TRBV29-1	SVGAPGTGRENEQF
TRBJ2-2	NA	TRBV20-1	SVVGNGELF
TRBJ1-1	NA	TRBV6-5	ASSSPKMGPEAF
TRBJ1-5	NA	TRBV6-2/TRBV6-3	ASSYSGGSQPQH
TRBJ1-5	NA	TRBV2	ASNGDSGQPQH
TRBJ2-7	TRBD2	TRBV10-2	ASSDSGAYEQY
TRBJ2-4	NA	TRBV19	ASSIDNFADNIQY
TRBJ2-3	TRBD2	TRBV10-3	AIRQRGDTDTQY
TRBJ2-3	TRBD2	TRBV20-1	SARRYRIGGGATDTQY
TRBJ2-2	TRBD1	TRBV6-5	ASSYLGTANTGELF